Below are 25 T cell receptor delta chains sequenced from a single sample in a study of γδ T cells in repeated Plasmodium falciparum infection. TCRdb reprocessed the multiplex PCR reads through CATT. The sample has tens of thousands of delta-chain clones; approximately 0.96% are singletons. Bulk repertoires came from Vgamma9/Vdelta2+ or Vdelta2-negative gammadelta T cells flow-sorted from PBMC. Sample: gamma-delta T cells from blood. The source is a pool of human donors (malaria-infected and uninfected, not separated).

This clone showed up just a few times. The protein that TCRdb holds for this DNA derives from a much larger clone and differs from the translated DNA at residue 7, which likely indicates a read error; the protein shown here is translated from the DNA. The chain uses TRDV3 and TRDJ1; TRDD3 matches 9 bases. TCRdb carries no J gene annotation; the J gene was assigned here by matching the DNA with germline. Germline loops: CDR1 TVYSNPD, CDR2 GDNSRS (reference sequence). The CDR3 sequence is 23 residues long. The trim removed 5 bases at V and 0 bases at J, leaving 34 bases unmatched. CDR3 DNA: TGTGCCCCGCATTTCGACGGTTCCTTCCATAAGGTACTGGGGGACGGGTACACCGATAAACTCATCTTT. Its translation: CAPHFDGSFHKVLGDGYTDKLIF.

This clone has more than one count but fewer than ten. This likely traces to a read error, being one base from a far larger clone. Other DNA sequences in this specimen translate into the identical CDR3. The chain joins TRDV1 to TRDJ1; 8 bases are a match to TRDD3. No J segment appears in TCRdb, so it was assigned here by matching the sequence to germline. With 3 bases clipped from V and 0 bases from J, the junction kept 24 bases outside the gene matches. CDR3 length: 22 amino acids. CDR1 TSWWSYY and CDR2 QGS come from the germline V gene. Written as DNA, the CDR3 is TGTGCTCTTGGGGAGCTAACGTCCTTACCCTGGGGGACCCTCTCGTACACCGATAAACTCATCTTT. Amino acids: CALGELTSLPWGTLSYTDKLIF.

In regard to this clone: The protein given by TCRdb reflects a much larger clone and differs at residue 15 from this DNA's translation, likely from a read error; the protein shown is the DNA's translation. For the V gene the call is TRDV2; the J gene has no call; the tabulated D call, TRDD3, remains unverified against the DNA. Germline V gene sequence: CDR1 GEAIGNYY, CDR2 EKD. CDR3 length: 16 residues. CDR3 bases: TGTGCCTGTGACACGGTGGGGGATACGCAGAGGCCTAAACTCACCTTT. Its translation: CACDTVGDTQRPKLTF.

This clone was observed a few times. The TCRdb record carries a much larger clone's protein, which differs from this DNA's translation at residue 9; a read error is the likely cause, and the protein listed here is the DNA translation. The chain recombines TRDV1 with TRDJ1, with D maybe TRDD3 (6 bases). Assignment of the J gene here rests on matching the DNA to germline, because TCRdb gives none. CDR1 is TSWWSYY and CDR2 is QGS in the germline V gene. With 1 base removed from V and 2 bases from J, the gap between germline ends came to 20 bases. The CDR3 contains 18 residues. CDR3 sequence (DNA): TGTGCTCTTGGGGAACGTGGAGCGGAGATACTGGGTACCGATAAACTCATCTTT. This codes for CALGERGAEILGTDKLIF.

About this clone: TCRdb assigns this DNA the protein of a much larger clone, which departs from its translation at residue 14; this likely reflects a read error, and the protein shown comes from translating the DNA. The chain is built from TRDV1 and TRDJ1; D perhaps matches TRDD3 (6 bases). TCRdb does not report a J gene; here it was assigned by matching the DNA to germline references. In germline, CDR1 is TSWWSYY, CDR2 QGS. The CDR3 is 24 residues long. V was clipped by 0 bases and J by 7 bases, with 42 bases between them. Here the CDR3 DNA reads TGTGCTCTTGGGGAACTAGGATTGCCTTTGAACTCCCTTGGTCTTGGGGATCCCTCCCCTAAACTCATCTTT. Translating gives CALGELGLPLNSLGLGDPSPKLIF.

This clone has ten or more counts. TCRdb's protein for this DNA is that of a much larger clone and differs from the translation at residue 19, likely a read error; the protein shown is the DNA translation. V gene TRDV1 was called; the J gene was not; the listed D gene, TRDD3, was not tested against the DNA. There are 21 residues in the CDR3. CDR1 is TSWWSYY, CDR2 QGS, per germline. This CDR3 reads CALGEFTAVLGDTVVMDKPIF. In DNA, the CDR3 is TGTGCTCTTGGGGAATTCACGGCGGTACTGGGGGATACTGTCGTCATGGATAAACCCATCTTT.

This clone is deemed medium-sized. V gene TRDV2 combines with J gene TRDJ1, with TRDD3 matching 8 bases. This CDR3 contains 15 residues. CDR1 and CDR2 (germline): GEAIGNYY, EKD. The trim removed 4 bases at V and 0 bases at J, leaving 6 bases unmatched. CDR3 nucleotides: TGTGCCTGTGATCGCCTGGGGGACAACACCGATAAACTCATCTTT. Its protein is CACDRLGDNTDKLIF.

Comment on this clone: This likely reflects a read error, since a far larger clone is one base away. Other DNA sequences in the same sample also yield this CDR3. The gene calls are TRDV1 and TRDJ1; D remains unclear. The CDR3 is made up of 15 amino acids. The germline gives CDR1 TSWWSYY, CDR2 QGS. The CDR3 spells CALGGPIRVTDKLIF. The CDR3 coding sequence is TGTGCTCTTGGGGGGCCGATCCGGGTTACCGATAAGCTCATCTTT.

This clone was counted ten times or more. TCRdb lists the protein of a much larger clone for this DNA, which differs at residue 13, so this is likely a read error; the protein given here is translated from the DNA itself. The chain has TRDV2 and TRDJ1; 11 bases are a match to TRDD3. In the absence of a J gene in TCRdb, the DNA was matched to germline to assign it here. The CDR3 length is 16 residues. CDR1 GEAIGNYY and CDR2 EKD come from the germline V gene. With 8 bases clipped from V and 8 bases from J, the junction kept 18 bases outside the gene matches. The CDR3 loop is CASPLNVLGDILKLIF. The CDR3 DNA reads as TGTGCCTCTCCCCTCAACGTACTGGGGGATATATTGAAACTCATCTTT.

A remark on this clone: The protein held in TCRdb is that of a much larger clone and does not match this DNA's translation at residue 8, likely because of a read error; the protein shown is translated from the DNA. V and J are TRDV1 and TRDJ1, with TRDD3 matching 12 bases. V dropped 5 bases and J dropped 0; count of bases not matched to a gene: 13. The CDR3 covers 19 residues. The germline CDR1 and CDR2 sequences are TSWWSYY and QGS. CDR3 residues: CALGKPYDLGDTNTDKLIF. The CDR3 DNA reads TGTGCTCTTGGGAAACCTTACGACCTGGGGGATACGAACACCGATAAACTCATCTTT.

This clone was counted only a few times. A read error is the likely source, as a far larger clone sits one nucleotide away. Other DNA sequences of this sample code for an identical CDR3. V usage is TRDV1 and J usage is TRDJ1; 11 bases agree with TRDD3. The length of the CDR3 is 21 residues. Germline-derived CDR1 and CDR2 are TSWWSYY and QGS. V shed 3 bases and J 3 bases; nucleotides not matched to a gene: 21. The CDR3 loop reads CALGEILRISLGDISPDKLIF. The CDR3 bases are TGTGCTCTTGGGGAGATCCTTCGGATTTCACTGGGGGATATCAGCCCCGATAAACTCATCTTT.

Notes on this clone: TCRdb lists the protein of a much larger clone for this DNA, which differs at residue 6, so this is likely a read error; the protein given here is translated from the DNA itself. The gene calls are TRAV36/DV7 and TRDJ1; 10 nucleotides agree with TRDD3. Trimming cost V 4 bases and J 0 bases; bases outside gene matches: 9. This CDR3 spans 16 amino acids. The germline V gene encodes CDR1 VTNFRS and CDR2 LTSSGIE (reference sequence). CDR3 sequence reads: CAVSNSGGYYTDKLIF. The CDR3 DNA is TGTGCTGTGTCCAATTCTGGGGGATATTACACCGATAAACTCATCTTT.

The table lists this clone with many counts. V usage is TRDV1 and J usage is TRDJ2; tentative D call: TRDD3 (6 bases). The CDR3 is 19 residues long. CDR1 is TSWWSYY, CDR2 QGS, per germline. Trimming pared 0 bases from V and 9 bases from J, leaving 26 bases between. In DNA form, the CDR3 reads TGTGCTCTTGGGGAACTGGGTCCGACCCCCTCGGGGATCGAACCACAACTCTTCTTT. It is translated as CALGELGPTPSGIEPQLFF.

Only a few counts were recorded for this clone. The TCRdb record carries a much larger clone's protein, which differs from this DNA's translation at residue 7; a read error is the likely cause, and the protein listed here is the DNA translation. The V call is TRDV1, the J call TRDJ1; 11 bases are a match to TRDD3. Germline V gene lookup returns CDR1 TSWWSYY and CDR2 QGS. J lost 4 bases, V lost 3 bases, and 13 bases had no gene match. This CDR3 contains 18 residues. CDR3 sequence: CALGDSVFHTGGYDKLIF. The CDR3 DNA follows: TGTGCTCTTGGGGACTCAGTCTTCCATACTGGGGGATACGATAAACTCATCTTT.

In the case of this clone: TCRdb has a much larger clone's protein, which differs at residue 11 from the translation of this DNA, likely because of a read error; what is shown is the protein translated from the DNA. V is TRDV1 and J is TRDJ1; 9 bases align to TRDD3. TCRdb lists no J gene, so it was determined here by aligning the DNA to germline. Losses at the gene ends were 2 bases for V and 0 bases for J; bases not matched to a gene: 13. CDR1 and CDR2 (germline): TSWWSYY, QGS. This CDR3 has 19 residues. The DNA of the CDR3 is TGTGCTCTTGGGGAAATCTCTTGGGGGATAAAAGGGTACACCGATAAACTCATCTTT. Encoded protein: CALGEISWGIKGYTDKLIF.

Concerning this clone itself: This is likely an artifact of a read error, given a far larger clone one base away. The sample contains more than one DNA sequence encoding this CDR3. The chain has TRDV1 and TRDJ1, with 7 bases that match TRDD3. This CDR3 is built from 21 residues. Germline CDR1 TSWWSYY, CDR2 QGS. CDR3: CALGVSPTLSYWGFYTDKLIF. The CDR3 region has the DNA TGTGCTCTTGGGGTTTCGCCTACTCTATCTTACTGGGGATTTTACACCGATAAGCTCATCTTT.

Regarding this clone: TCRdb pairs this DNA with a much larger clone's protein that differs at residue 5, likely a read error; the protein shown was translated from the DNA. The chain uses TRDV1 and TRDJ1; TRDD3 matches 8 bases. TCRdb carries no J gene annotation; the J gene was assigned here by matching the DNA with germline. The trim removed 6 bases at V and 0 bases at J, leaving 21 bases unmatched. There are 20 residues in the CDR3. Germline V CDR1 and CDR2: TSWWSYY, QGS. CDR3: CALGPEVGYWGLTYTDKLIF. CDR3 bases: TGTGCTCTTGGCCCTGAAGTCGGGTACTGGGGGTTAACCTACACCGATAAACTCATCTTT.

This clone was observed a handful of times. A single base is all that separates this from a far larger clone, so a read error is likely. This sample includes further DNA sequences coding for the same CDR3. V gene TRDV1 combines with J gene TRDJ1; weak D call: TRDD2 (7 bases). TCRdb supplies no J gene; here it was assigned by aligning the nucleotide sequence to germline. CDR3 length: 24 residues. Per the germline V gene, CDR1 is TSWWSYY and CDR2 is QGS. Trimming pared 0 bases from V and 0 bases from J, leaving 35 bases between. CDR3 coding DNA: TGTGCTCTTGGGGAACTCGGTTTCCTACTTCCTAGACGATTCCTGGGGCGAAACACCGATAAACTCATCTTT. It yields the protein CALGELGFLLPRRFLGRNTDKLIF.

At least ten counts were recorded for this clone. TCRdb's entry gives the protein of a much larger clone, which mismatches this DNA's translation at residue 10, likely from a read error; the protein reported here is translated from the DNA. J is TRDJ1 and V is TRAV38-2/DV8; 10 bases are a match to TRDD3. V was clipped by 9 bases and J by 3 bases; unmatched bases: 32. Germline V gene lookup returns CDR1 TSESDYY and CDR2 QEAYKQQN. The CDR3 has 22 amino acids. The CDR3 coding sequence is TGTGCTTCCTTCCTAGAAACCCATTACCGGGGGATACGCGTAGGGGGTCCCGATAAACTCATCTTT. Its protein is CASFLETHYRGIRVGGPDKLIF.

To note about this clone: With only one base between it and a far larger clone, this is likely a read error. This specimen includes other DNA sequences encoding the same CDR3. The V gene reported is TRDV1; the J gene is uncalled; whether TRDD3, the table's D call, matches the DNA was not checked. The CDR3 runs to 16 residues. In germline, CDR1 is TSWWSYY, CDR2 QGS. This CDR3 is CALGDRITVPTDKLIF. Written as DNA, the CDR3 is TGTGCTCTTGGGGACCGGATAACCGTTCCTACCGATAAGCTCATCTTT.

This clone was recorded a few times. Translating this DNA gives a protein that differs at residue 20 from the TCRdb one, which belongs to a much larger clone; a read error is likely, and the protein shown is this translation. This chain links TRDV1 with TRDJ1; TRDD2 might be the D (5 bases). In the absence of a J gene in TCRdb, the DNA was matched to germline to assign it here. The CDR3 sequence is 26 residues long. Trimming took off 3 bases at V and 2 bases at J, with 46 bases between the two ends. Germline V gene lookup returns CDR1 TSWWSYY and CDR2 QGS. The CDR3 protein is CALGELRHEAFAFPHFSVWRTDKLIF. As DNA, the CDR3 is TGTGCTCTTGGGGAGTTACGCCACGAAGCCTTCGCCTTTCCTCATTTTTCAGTCTGGAGAACCGATAAACTCATCTTT.

This clone has a count of ten or more. It is likely a read error: a sequence one base away is far more abundant. Other DNA sequences in the sample encode the same CDR3. The gene calls are TRDV2 and TRDJ1; D gene ambiguous. The CDR3 extends over 15 amino acids. Trimming took 0 bases from V and 4 from J, leaving 14 bases between them. Germline V gives CDR1 GEAIGNYY, CDR2 EKD. The CDR3 coding sequence is TGTGCCTGTGACACCGTTGGAGATAGAAGCGATAAACTCATCTTT. Protein: CACDTVGDRSDKLIF.

The sample holds a few counts of this clone. The protein TCRdb gives is from a much larger clone and does not agree with this DNA's translation at residue 5, likely a read error; the protein shown here comes from the DNA. The J gene is TRDJ1, the V gene TRDV2, with a weak D call TRDD3 (6 bases). As TCRdb names no J gene, one was assigned here on the basis of a DNA match to germline. CDR3 length equals 18 residues. Trimming cost V 3 bases and J 0 bases, with 22 bases left between them. The V gene's germline CDR1 is GEAIGNYY and CDR2 EKD. This chain's CDR3 is CACDAVRGTPLYTDKLIF. CDR3 DNA: TGTGCCTGTGACGCCGTCCGGGGGACCCCCCTGTACACCGATAAACTCATCTTT.

As to this clone: This is likely an artifact of a read error, given a far larger clone one base away. Other DNA sequences of this sample code for an identical CDR3. The rearrangement uses TRDV2 and TRDJ1; TRDD3 agrees at 10 bases. TCRdb carries no J gene annotation; the J gene was assigned here by matching the DNA with germline. With 0 bases clipped from V and 3 bases from J, the junction kept 12 bases outside the gene matches. Germline CDR1 GEAIGNYY, CDR2 EKD. The CDR3 runs to 18 residues. CDR3 bases: TGTGCCTGTGACACCGTCGGGGGGGGATACGGTGTTTCCGATAAACTCATCTTT. Amino acids: CACDTVGGGYGVSDKLIF.

This clone appeared a few times. A read error likely explains why the TCRdb protein, taken from a much larger clone, differs from this DNA's translation at residue 6; the protein shown is translated from the DNA. The V gene is TRDV2, the J gene TRDJ1, with TRDD3 matching 8 bases. TCRdb offers no J gene call, so here the DNA was matched to germline to obtain one. This CDR3 has 15 amino acids. Germline-derived CDR1 and CDR2 are GEAIGNYY and EKD. Losses at the gene ends were 0 bases for V and 6 bases for J; bases not matched to a gene: 8. CDR3 sequence reads: CACDTPVLGENKLIF. The CDR3 nucleotides are TGTGCCTGTGACACCCCAGTCCTGGGGGAAAATAAACTCATCTTT.